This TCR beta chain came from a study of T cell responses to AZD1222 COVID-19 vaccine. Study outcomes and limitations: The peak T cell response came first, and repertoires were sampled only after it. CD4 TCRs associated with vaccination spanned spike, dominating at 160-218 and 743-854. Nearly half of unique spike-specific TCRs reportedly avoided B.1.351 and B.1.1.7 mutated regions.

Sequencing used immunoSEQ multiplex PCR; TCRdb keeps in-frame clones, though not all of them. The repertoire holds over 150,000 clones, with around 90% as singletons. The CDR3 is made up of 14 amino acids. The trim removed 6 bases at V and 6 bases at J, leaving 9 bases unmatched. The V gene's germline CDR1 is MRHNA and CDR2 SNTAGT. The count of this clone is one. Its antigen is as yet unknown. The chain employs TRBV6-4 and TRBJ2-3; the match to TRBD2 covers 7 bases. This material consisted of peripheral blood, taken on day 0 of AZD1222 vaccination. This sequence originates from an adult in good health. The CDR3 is CASRAGGSLDTQYF. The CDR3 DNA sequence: TGTGCCAGCAGAGCCGGGGGGTCTTTGGATACGCAGTATTTT.